The 16 T cell receptor beta chains below were found in one sample sequenced in a study of blood T cell repertoires in COVID-19. Clones were read by immunoSEQ multiplex PCR, and TCRdb kept only the in-frame ones, dropping some. The data show about 200,000 clones, 86% seen once. Sequenced: peripheral blood. The receptors originated from a woman aged 45-65 years with COVID-19, enrolled during active disease.

V usage is TRBV6-2 or TRBV6-3 and J usage is TRBJ1-1; D is undetermined. Germline CDR1 MNHEY, CDR2 SVGEGT. This CDR3 region has 11 residues. Trimming stripped 0 bases from V and 8 bases from J, with 4 bases between. The CDR3 here is CASSYSSEAFF. Here the CDR3 DNA reads TGTGCCAGCAGTTACTCCTCGGAAGCTTTCTTT.

The chain couples TRBV30 to TRBJ1-2; 8 bases match TRBD1. After removal of 6 bases from V and 1 base from J, the junction contained 7 bases not matched to a gene. CDR3 length: 14 residues. Germline V gene lookup returns CDR1 GTSNPN and CDR2 SVGIG (reference sequence). CDR3 nucleotides: TGTGCCTGTAAAGGACAGGGCATTAACTATGGCTACACCTTC. It yields the protein CACKGQGINYGYTF. The whole variable domain, remainder taken from reference TRBV30 and TRBJ1-2, is SQTIHQWPATLVQPVGSPLSLECTVEGTSNPNLYWYRQAAGRGLQLLFYSVGIGQISSEVPQNLSASRPQDRQFILSSKKLLLSDSGFYLCACKGQGINYGYTFGSGTRLTVV.

The chain is built from TRBV6-5 and TRBJ1-2; tentative D call: TRBD1 (5 bases). This CDR3 comprises 13 residues. Trimming removed 6 bases at V and 8 bases at J, with 16 bases between. In germline, CDR1 is MNHEY, CDR2 SVGAGI. The CDR3 loop reads CASSQQAASGYTF. The CDR3 DNA reads TGTGCCAGCAGCCAACAGGCGGCGTCGGGCTACACCTTC.

CDR3 nucleotides: TGTGCCAGCAGCTTTACAGCCCGGGATACGCAGTATTTT. Amino acid sequence: CASSFTARDTQYF. The rearrangement joins TRBV11-3 to TRBJ2-3; D not resolved. Germline V gene data show CDR1 as SGHNT and CDR2 as YENEEA. Trimming took 3 bases from V and 6 from J, leaving 10 bases between them. This CDR3 has 13 residues.

This clone was recorded only once. The V and J genes are TRBV11-2 and TRBJ2-1; D may be TRBD1 (6 bases). Deletions cut 6 bases from V and 0 bases from J, with 12 bases between. The CDR3 loop spans 15 amino acids. The germline gives CDR1 SGHAT, CDR2 FQNNGV. CDR3 coding DNA: TGTGCCAGCAGTCCTGACAGGCTCTCCTACAATGAGCAGTTCTTC. Protein sequence: CASSPDRLSYNEQFF.

The chain couples TRBV6-5 to TRBJ1-2, with D possibly being TRBD1 (6 bases). The CDR3 runs to 12 residues. The ends were cut back, 6 bases at V and 10 bases at J, with 15 bases in the middle. From germline, CDR1 is MNHEY and CDR2 SVGAGI. CDR3 DNA sequence: TGTGCCAGCAGGCTCCTGGACAGCCCCTACACCTTC. This encodes CASRLLDSPYTF.

The chain couples TRBV15 to TRBJ2-2; 10 bases are a match to TRBD1. CDR3 length equals 16 residues. The V and J ends lost 2 bases and 6 bases, in that order; junction bases with no gene match: 6. Germline V gives CDR1 LNHNV, CDR2 YYDKDF (reference sequence). The CDR3 sequence is CATSRKTGTGAGELFF. CDR3 bases: TGTGCCACCAGCAGAAAGACCGGGACAGGGGCCGGGGAGCTGTTTTTT. The complete variable domain, with remaining parts taken from reference TRBV15 and TRBJ2-2, reads DAMVIQNPRYQVTQFGKPVTLSCSQTLNHNVMYWYQQKSSQAPKLLFHYYDKDFNNEADTPDNFQSRRPNTSFCFLDIRSPGLGDTAMYLCATSRKTGTGAGELFFGEGSRLTVL.

The V call is TRBV5-5, the J call TRBJ2-5; D perhaps matches TRBD2 (6 bases). Germline values: CDR1 SGHKS, CDR2 YYEKEE (reference sequence). The CDR3 runs to 15 residues. Deletions cut 2 bases from V and 0 bases from J, with 11 bases between. CDR3 sequence (DNA): TGTGCCAGCAGCTTCAGGGACTGGTACCAAGAGACCCAGTACTTC. Protein sequence: CASSFRDWYQETQYF.

This clone was seen just once. The chain is built from TRBV11-3 and TRBJ1-4; D gene uncertain. Per the germline V gene, CDR1 is SGHNT and CDR2 is YENEEA. CDR3 length: 17 amino acids. Trimming left V 0 bases short and J 3 bases short, with 14 bases between. CDR3 in amino acids: CASSLDAQVEPNEKLFF. The DNA for the CDR3 is TGTGCCAGCAGCTTAGATGCCCAGGTGGAACCTAATGAAAAACTGTTTTTT. The variable domain in full, with the rest retrieved from reference TRBV11-3 and TRBJ1-4, is EAGVVQSPRYKIIEKKQPVAFWCNPISGHNTLYWYLQNLGQGPELLIRYENEEAVDDSQLPKDRFSAERLKGVDSTLKIQPAELGDSAVYLCASSLDAQVEPNEKLFFGSGTQLSVL.

The chain is built from TRBV5-6 and TRBJ1-1; 7 bases are a match to TRBD1. The CDR3 contains 16 residues. V lost 3 bases, J lost 2 bases, and 10 bases stayed unmatched. Per germline, CDR1 SGHDT and CDR2 YYEEEE. CDR3 nucleotide sequence: TGTGCCAGCAGCTCCCTACGGGACAGAGCAAACACTGAAGCTTTCTTT. It encodes CASSSLRDRANTEAFF.

V gene TRBV5-1 combines with J gene TRBJ2-7, with 10 bases fitting TRBD2. V was pared by 0 bases and J by 2 bases, with 2 bases of the junction left unmatched. The germline gives CDR1 SGHRS, CDR2 YFSETQ. This CDR3 is 15 amino acids long. The CDR3 spells CASSLGTSGPYEQYF. The CDR3 nucleotides read TGCGCCAGCAGCTTGGGGACTAGCGGTCCCTACGAGCAGTACTTC. Looking up the rest from reference TRBV5-1 and TRBJ2-7 gives the full variable domain: KAGVTQTPRYLIKTRGQQVTLSCSPISGHRSVSWYQQTPGQGLQFLFEYFSETQRNKGNFPGRFSGRQFSNSRSEMNVSTLELGDSALYLCASSLGTSGPYEQYFGPGTRLTVT.

This clone is a singleton in its sample. The chain couples TRBV2 to TRBJ1-1; D may be TRBD1 (6 bases). The germline gives CDR1 SNHLY, CDR2 FYNNEI. The CDR3 extends over 12 amino acids. V lost 3 bases and J 8 bases, leaving 10 bases between the germline ends. The CDR3 DNA sequence: TGTGCCAGCAGTGACTTTGGGACAGAAGCTTTCTTT. This codes for CASSDFGTEAFF. Together with reference TRBV2 and TRBJ1-1, the CDR3 gives the full variable domain: EPEVTQTPSHQVTQMGQEVILRCVPISNHLYFYWYRQILGQKVEFLVSFYNNEISEKSEIFDDQFSVERPDGSNFTLKIRSTKLEDSAMYFCASSDFGTEAFFGQGTRLTVV.

The V and J genes are TRBV10-3 and TRBJ2-2, with 9 bases fitting TRBD1. J lost 7 bases, V lost 6 bases, and 3 bases had no gene match. In germline, CDR1 is ENHRY, CDR2 SYGVKD. The CDR3 has 13 amino acids. The CDR3 loop reads CAIRTGGDGELFF. In DNA form, the CDR3 reads TGTGCCATCAGGACAGGGGGTGACGGGGAGCTGTTTTTT.

This chain uses TRBV23-1 with TRBJ1-1; D not certain. TRBV23-1 is designated an ORF whose function remains uncertain. This CDR3 has 15 amino acids. The V end lost 1 base, the J end lost 2 bases, and 11 bases lay between the germline ends. This CDR3 reads CASSQWRKANTEAFF. CDR3 in DNA: TGCGCCAGCAGTCAATGGAGAAAAGCTAACACTGAAGCTTTCTTT.

The chain combines TRBV10-3 with TRBJ1-1; 11 bases agree with TRBD1. The V segment lost 4 bases and the J segment 7 bases; nucleotides outside the gene matches: 5. Germline CDR1 and CDR2: ENHRY and SYGVKD. This CDR3 is 14 amino acids long. The CDR3 bases are TGTGCCATCAGTGGTGGACAGGGGGCAGGTGAAGCTTTCTTT. It codes for CAISGGQGAGEAFF.

This chain connects TRBV7-3 to TRBJ2-7; 7 positions agree with TRBD2. V shed 3 bases, J shed 2 bases, and the junction held 10 bases outside the gene matches. Germline V gene sequence: CDR1 SGHTA, CDR2 FQGTGA. This CDR3 is built from 16 residues. Written as DNA, the CDR3 is TGTGCCAGCAGCTTGCTGGGAGGGGATTCCGCCTACGAGCAGTACTTC. Encoded protein: CASSLLGGDSAYEQYF.